The rows below give T cell receptor beta chains drawn from one sample of a study of identical twins. TCRdb processed the 5' RACE reads anew with MiXCR; each CDR3 protein has one entry. The sample consists of around 960,000 distinct CDR3 sequences, roughly an eighth of them appearing once. The same specimen was also included in a second study, on yellow fever vaccine responses in identical twins.

Sequencing was carried out using PBMCs. The receptors here all came from a young woman in good health. CDR3s leave out the opening cysteine and the closing phenylalanine or tryptophan. Fields, in order: CDR3 protein, CDR3 length, V gene, J gene.

CDR3: ASSLGQGWVGELF
length: 13
V: TRBV11-2
J: TRBJ2-2

CDR3: ASSQVKDVYNEQF
length: 13
V: TRBV3-1
J: TRBJ2-1

CDR3: ASSYPSPANTGELF
length: 14
V: TRBV6-5
J: TRBJ2-2

CDR3: ASSFSSFNYGYT
length: 12
V: TRBV7-2
J: TRBJ1-2

CDR3: SASLVLNTEAF
length: 11
V: TRBV20-1
J: TRBJ1-1

CDR3: ATQGRVTYEQY
length: 11
V: TRBV10-3
J: TRBJ2-7

CDR3: ASSSLRDSRGTQY
length: 13
V: TRBV5-6
J: TRBJ2-5

CDR3: ASSTGSHLGSEQF
length: 13
V: TRBV7-9
J: TRBJ2-1

CDR3: ASGKGAYTDTQY
length: 12
V: TRBV6-1
J: TRBJ2-3

CDR3: ASSQDNLGQYMNTEAF
length: 16
V: TRBV4-1
J: TRBJ1-1

CDR3: SARDSGPDGYT
length: 11
V: TRBV20-1
J: TRBJ1-2

CDR3: SVAAATYGYT
length: 10
V: TRBV29-1
J: TRBJ1-2

CDR3: ASSYSRTGENIQY
length: 13
V: TRBV6-2/TRBV6-3
J: TRBJ2-4

CDR3: ANTPARAGAGPADTQY
length: 16
V: TRBV2
J: TRBJ2-3

CDR3: ASRVYNEQF
length: 9
V: TRBV2
J: TRBJ2-1

CDR3: ASSPQGTLEAF
length: 11
V: TRBV7-3
J: TRBJ1-1

CDR3: ASSIMDGRRETQY
length: 13
V: TRBV19
J: TRBJ2-5

CDR3: ASSLSGGNYNEQF
length: 13
V: TRBV7-2
J: TRBJ2-1

CDR3: ASSFPGNRLF
length: 10
V: TRBV7-9
J: TRBJ1-4

CDR3: ASSQSPRASGKGDTQY
length: 16
V: TRBV3-1
J: TRBJ2-3

CDR3: ASSFSGAGANVLT
length: 13
V: TRBV12-3/TRBV12-4
J: TRBJ2-6

CDR3: ASSRDRSSGANVLT
length: 14
V: TRBV5-1
J: TRBJ2-6

CDR3: ATNKGRLAGNPGDTQY
length: 16
V: TRBV15
J: TRBJ2-3

CDR3: ASSSRQTNTGELF
length: 13
V: TRBV7-8
J: TRBJ2-2

CDR3: ASSFFVRARGESYGYT
length: 16
V: TRBV28
J: TRBJ1-2

CDR3: ASSHGTLNTEAF
length: 12
V: TRBV7-9
J: TRBJ1-1

CDR3: ASSSTSGQSTDTQY
length: 14
V: TRBV5-1
J: TRBJ2-3

CDR3: ASSSPGTGEETQY
length: 13
V: TRBV28
J: TRBJ2-5

CDR3: ASSFWTGADEKLF
length: 13
V: TRBV7-9
J: TRBJ1-4

CDR3: ASRKTGVNTGELF
length: 13
V: TRBV6-1
J: TRBJ2-2

CDR3: AISALAYNEQF
length: 11
V: TRBV10-3
J: TRBJ2-1

CDR3: ASSAFFSGSYHEQY
length: 14
V: TRBV27
J: TRBJ2-7